The 30 T cell receptor beta chains below come from one sample, sequenced in a study of tumor-infiltrating lymphocytes in primary liver carcinoma. Total RNA amounting to 500 ng was the source from which TCR beta cDNA was made with a constant-region primer. It was through three nested multiplex PCR rounds of slightly modified ARM-PCR that TCR beta libraries arose. TRBV1-TRBV30 forward and Cbeta reverse primers drove the first two roughly 10-cycle rounds. TCRdb used MiXCR to reprocess the multiplex PCR reads, holding one entry per CDR3 protein. Of about 48,000 distinct CDR3 sequences listed, 70% to 85% are singletons. From roughly 21-30 mg of unsorted bulk tissue, DNA and RNA were co-extracted together. Material: liver tumor tissue from sampling region 3. Subset in this sample: tumor region T3, left-lateral pole. The receptors originated from a man in his forties with primary liver carcinoma and hepatitis B virus infection.

About this clonotype itself: Since the CDR3 does not end with the conserved phenylalanine or tryptophan, this likely comes from a read error. CDR3 region: CASSQYSGRGCEQYL. The CDR3 bases are TGTGCCAGCAGCCAATATTCGGGAAGGGGCTGCGAGCAGTACCTC. The chain recombines TRBV11-2 with TRBJ2-7; D is perhaps TRBD1 or TRBD2 (5 bases each). The V end was cut by 5 bases, the J end by 6 bases, with 20 bases between. The CDR3 is 15 amino acids. Germline CDR1 is SGHAT and CDR2 is FQNNGV.

This clonotype has a count of ten or more. CDR3 region: CASSYSGTGDSYEQYF. CDR3 sequence (DNA): TGTGCCAGCAGTTACTCGGGGACAGGTGACTCCTACGAGCAGTACTTC. The rearrangement links TRBV6-5 to TRBJ2-7, with TRBD1 identical over 8 bases. Losses at the gene ends were 0 bases for V and 0 bases for J; bases not matched to a gene: 4. There are 16 residues in the CDR3. From germline, CDR1 is MNHEY and CDR2 SVGAGI.

Regarding this clonotype: One junction end disagrees with the germline gene, perhaps due to a read error. CDR3 in DNA: TGTGCCAGCAGCCCCCCGACTAGCGGCAGCATAGATACGCGGTACTTT. This translates into CASSPPTSGSIDTRYF. The chain carries TRBV11-2 and TRBJ2-3, with 9 nucleotides matching TRBD2. The CDR3 is 16 residues long. Germline-derived CDR1 and CDR2 are SGHAT and FQNNGV.

To note about this clonotype: Germline and junction disagree at one end, which may indicate a read error. The chain links TRBV7-8 to TRBJ2-3; D is ambiguous. The CDR3 consists of 16 residues. Per the germline V gene, CDR1 is SGHVS and CDR2 is FQNEAQ. The CDR3 DNA is TGTGTCAGCAACTTGGGGTTGTCGTTGAGCGCAGATACGCAGTATTTT. It translates to CVSNLGLSLSADTQYF.

The rearrangement joins TRBV11-1 to TRBJ2-3, with D possibly TRBD2 on 5 matching bases. Germline CDR1 reads SGHAT; CDR2 reads FQDESV (reference sequence). With 5 bases removed from V and 3 bases from J, the gap between germline ends came to 18 bases. The CDR3 spans 16 residues. CDR3 coding DNA: TGTGCCAGCAGCCTCGGGATTAGCATGCAAACAGATACGCAGTATTTT. Protein: CASSLGISMQTDTQYF.

The V and J genes are TRBV6-5 and TRBJ2-7, with D perhaps matching TRBD2 (5 bases). V was trimmed by 10 bases and J by 3 bases, leaving 19 bases between them. The germline CDR1 and CDR2 sequences are MNHEY and SVGAGI. The CDR3 is made up of 14 amino acids. In DNA form, the CDR3 reads TGTGCCAACATCCGGGATCGTGAAGGCTACGAGCAGTACTTC. Translating it yields CANIRDREGYEQYF.

Turning to this clonotype: As the CDR3 is not closed by the conserved phenylalanine or tryptophan, this likely results from a read error. The rearrangement links TRBV6-5 to TRBJ1-3; the D gene is possibly TRBD1 (5 bases). This CDR3 region has 15 residues. Per the germline V gene, CDR1 is MNHEY and CDR2 is SVGAGI. The CDR3 region has the DNA TGTGCCAGTAGTTTCGGGGCCAGCTCTGGAACCACCATATATTCT. Translation: CASSFGASSGTTIYS.

Turning to this clonotype: The CDR3 ends on some other residue instead of the conserved phenylalanine or tryptophan, so this is likely a read error. The chain links TRBV29-1 to TRBJ2-4, with no clear D. V lost 7 bases, J lost 5 bases, and 15 bases lay in between. CDR3 size: 13 residues. The V gene's germline CDR1 is SQVTM and CDR2 ANQGSEA. As DNA, the CDR3 is TGCAGCGGGCCCAAAACTACCGAAAACATTCAGTACTAC. It yields the protein CSGPKTTENIQYY.

This chain joins TRBV29-1 and TRBJ2-7; 9 bases align to TRBD1. The CDR3 contains 13 residues. J gave up 7 bases and V 8 bases, and 12 bases lay outside the gene matches. CDR1 is SQVTM, CDR2 ANQGSEA, per germline. The CDR3 region is CSLGGQGSYEQYF. CDR3 DNA: TGCAGCCTTGGGGGACAGGGTTCATATGAGCAGTACTTC.

About this clonotype itself: With a much larger clone just one base away, this may be a read error. The chain couples TRBV28 to TRBJ1-5; D gene ambiguous. Looked up from germline, CDR1 is MDHEN and CDR2 is SYDVKM. V was cut by 2 bases and J by 1 base, with 18 bases left in between. The CDR3 is made up of 18 amino acids. The CDR3 region has the DNA TGTGCCAGCAGTTTAAGTACCCGCTCCTGCCTGAGCAATCAGCCCCAGCATTTT. This translates into CASSLSTRSCLSNQPQHF. Supplemented by reference TRBV28 and TRBJ1-5, the full variable domain reads DVKVTQSSRYLVKRTGEKVFLECVQDMDHENMFWYRQDPGLGLRLIYFSYDVKMKEKGDIPEGYSVSREKKERFSLILESASTNQTSMYLCASSLSTRSCLSNQPQHFGDGTRLSIL.

About this clonotype itself: One end of the junction varies from germline; a read error may be responsible. This chain joins TRBV30 and TRBJ2-1; TRBD2 aligns across 7 bases. This CDR3 comprises 20 residues. Germline V gene sequence: CDR1 GTSNPN, CDR2 SVGIG (reference sequence). The CDR3 spells CAWNDPKGGSPIGSYDEQFF. CDR3 nucleotide sequence: TGTGCCTGGAATGACCCAAAGGGCGGGAGCCCGATCGGGTCCTACGATGAGCAGTTCTTC.

Turning to this clonotype: The junction does not match germline at one end; this may be a read error. The chain combines TRBV12-3 or TRBV12-4 with TRBJ2-7; D call uncertain. This CDR3 comprises 14 residues. The DNA for the CDR3 is TGTGCCAACAGTTTAAGAGTTAGCTCCTACGAGCAGCACTTC. This encodes CANSLRVSSYEQHF.

With respect to this clonotype: A junction end diverges from the germline sequence, so it may reflect a read error. This chain joins TRBV6-6 and TRBJ2-3; D could derive from TRBD1 or TRBD2 (5 bases each). This CDR3 contains 16 residues. CDR1 is MNHNY and CDR2 is SVGAGI in the germline V gene (reference sequence). The CDR3 reads CANSLFLGEGTDTQYF. The CDR3 DNA sequence: TGTGCCAACAGTCTCTTTTTGGGAGAGGGGACAGATACGCAGTATTTT.

CDR3 sequence reads: CAWNVSSVQPQHF. The CDR3 bases are TGTGCCTGGAATGTCTCTTCGGTTCAGCCCCAGCATTTT. The chain recombines TRBV30 with TRBJ1-5; no firm D call. The V and J ends lost 4 bases and 6 bases respectively, with 13 bases between them. The CDR3 covers 13 residues. Germline CDR1 and CDR2: GTSNPN and SVGIG (reference sequence).

The rearrangement uses TRBV18 and TRBJ1-1, with D possibly matching TRBD1 (5 bases). The CDR3 covers 16 residues. CDR1 and CDR2 from the germline V gene are KGHSH and LQKENI. Trimming took 4 bases from V and 0 from J, leaving 15 bases between them. CDR3 sequence reads: CASSLNRGEVNTEAFF. CDR3 nucleotides: TGTGCCAGCTCACTTAATCGGGGCGAGGTGAACACTGAAGCTTTCTTT.

This clonotype has ten or more counts. The chain recombines TRBV5-4 with TRBJ2-1, with 14 bases aligning to TRBD2. Germline lookup yields CDR1 SGHNT and CDR2 YYREEE (reference sequence). The CDR3 runs 16 residues. V gave up 0 bases and J gave up 6 bases; unmatched junction bases: 2. Here the CDR3 DNA reads TGTGCCAGCAGCTTGGGACTAGCGGGAGGGCCCAATGAGCAGTTCTTC. Amino acids: CASSLGLAGGPNEQFF.

This clonotype was counted between two and nine times. Since a much larger clone is just one base distant, this may be a read error. The V gene is TRBV6-4, the J gene TRBJ1-5; D is unresolved. The germline CDR1 and CDR2 sequences are MRHNA and SNTAGT. The CDR3 runs 13 residues. The CDR3 DNA follows: TGTGCCAGCAGTCCCGGACCCAATCAGTCCCAGCATTTT. The encoded protein is CASSPGPNQSQHF.

This chain joins TRBV5-4 and TRBJ2-5; 9 bases match TRBD1. V gave up 8 bases and J gave up 5 bases; unmatched junction bases: 13. This CDR3 region has 15 residues. CDR1 and CDR2 from the germline V gene are SGHNT and YYREEE (reference sequence). Here the CDR3 DNA reads TGTGCCAGTAGCAGCAGGACAGGGGTTGGCGAGACCCAGTACTTC. Translating gives CASSSRTGVGETQYF.

As to this clonotype: This clone may be a read error of a much larger clone one base away. V gene TRBV28 combines with J gene TRBJ1-1; perhaps TRBD1 as D (5 bases). The CDR3 is 12 amino acids. Germline lookup yields CDR1 MDHEN and CDR2 SYDVKM. The CDR3 is CASSFPGTEVFF. The CDR3, as DNA: TGTGCCAGCAGTTTTCCGGGGACTGAAGTTTTCTTT.

In regard to this clonotype: At one boundary the junction diverges from the germline segment, which might be a read error. The chain employs TRBV11-1 and TRBJ2-1, with 9 bases matching TRBD2. Germline V CDR1 and CDR2: SGHAT, FQDESV (reference sequence). There are 11 residues in the CDR3. CDR3 residues: CVSSLAGERFF. CDR3 nucleotide sequence: TGTGTCAGCAGCTTAGCGGGAGAGCGGTTTTTC.

The sample holds many counts of this clonotype. This chain joins TRBV11-2 and TRBJ2-5; D remains unclear. This CDR3 has 15 residues. The V end lost 2 bases, the J end lost 5 bases, and 15 bases lay between the germline ends. CDR1 and CDR2 (germline): SGHAT, FQNNGV. CDR3 sequence: CASSLTPHDGETQYF. The CDR3 bases are TGTGCCAGCAGCTTAACCCCCCATGACGGGGAGACCCAGTACTTC.

This clonotype was counted between two and nine times. At one end the junction does not follow the germline gene, possibly because of a read error. This chain connects TRBV7-2 to TRBJ2-1; D is unclear. The CDR3 sequence is 15 residues long. CDR1 is SGHTA and CDR2 is FQGNSA in the germline V gene. The CDR3 spells CASSHGARIYNEQSF. The CDR3 nucleotides are TGTGCCAGCAGCCACGGAGCTAGGATCTACAATGAGCAGTCCTTC.

To note about this clonotype: One end of the junction does not line up with germline, which may come from a read error. The chain has TRBV29-1 and TRBJ1-1, with no clear D. Germline CDR1 is SQVTM and CDR2 is ANQGSEA. The CDR3 spans 12 residues. The CDR3 reads CSVVPMGTETFF. CDR3 nucleotide sequence: TGCAGCGTTGTCCCAATGGGCACTGAAACTTTCTTT.

This clonotype has at least ten counts. V and J are TRBV12-3 or TRBV12-4 and TRBJ2-3; unclear D gene. The CDR3 spans 11 residues. V was pared by 3 bases and J by 5 bases, with 3 bases between. Here the CDR3 DNA reads TGTGCCAGCAGTTTGGTAGATACGCAGTATTTT. Translated: CASSLVDTQYF.

This clonotype showed up just a few times. With a much larger clone just one base away, this may be a read error. The rearrangement joins TRBV12-3 or TRBV12-4 to TRBJ2-2; the D gene is possibly TRBD1 (6 bases). CDR3 length: 14 amino acids. DNA of the CDR3: TGTGCCAGCAGTTTACGGACAGTCACCGGGGAGCTGCTTTTT. This translates into CASSLRTVTGELLF.

J is TRBJ1-2 and V is TRBV11-2; D is undetermined. V was trimmed by 1 base and J by 6 bases, leaving 24 bases between them. The CDR3 length is 18 residues. The germline gives CDR1 SGHAT, CDR2 FQNNGV. Here the CDR3 DNA reads TGTGCCAGCAGCTTAGTAATAATAGGGCGACGGAGGCCGGATGGCTACACCTTC. Translated, it gives CASSLVIIGRRRPDGYTF.

This clonotype showed up many times. This chain links TRBV7-9 with TRBJ2-7, with D tentatively TRBD2 (5 bases). The germline V and J ends were trimmed by 3 bases and 0 bases, with 9 bases remaining between them. The germline V gene has CDR1 SEHNR and CDR2 FQNEAQ (reference sequence). The CDR3 sequence is 14 residues long. The CDR3 is CASSLSTSSYEQYF. The DNA for the CDR3 is TGTGCCAGCAGCTTGAGTACTAGCTCCTACGAGCAGTACTTC. The entire variable domain, with the rest obtained from reference TRBV7-9 and TRBJ2-7, is as follows: DTGVSQNPRHKITKRGQNVTFRCDPISEHNRLYWYRQTLGQGPEFLTYFQNEAQLEKSRLLSDRFSAERPKGSFSTLEIQRTEQGDSAMYLCASSLSTSSYEQYFGPGTRLTVT.

The sample holds one count of this clonotype. This chain uses TRBV10-3 with TRBJ2-7; TRBD1 matches at 10 bases. The CDR3 runs 17 residues. The germline CDR1 and CDR2 sequences are ENHRY and SYGVKD. The CDR3 region has the DNA TGTATCATAAGTGCCCTTCCCCCGGGACAGGGGTTCGGCGAGCAGTACTTC. The encoded protein is CIISALPPGQGFGEQYF.

V usage is TRBV29-1 and J usage is TRBJ2-7, with D perhaps matching TRBD1 (6 bases). The CDR3 is 15 amino acids. Germline CDR1 is SQVTM and CDR2 is ANQGSEA. CDR3 sequence: CGAHLDPSGDDEQYF. CDR3 DNA sequence: TGCGGCGCTCACTTGGATCCGTCAGGGGACGACGAGCAGTACTTC.

Comment on this clonotype: One end of the junction is discordant with germline, which a read error may explain. This chain uses TRBV12-5 with TRBJ2-3; D possibly corresponds to TRBD1 (5 bases). From germline, CDR1 is LGHNT and CDR2 FRNRAP. The CDR3 is 11 residues long. The CDR3 sequence is CASGWGDMQYF. DNA for the CDR3: TGTGCTAGTGGATGGGGCGATATGCAGTATTTT.